Sequencing of this T cell receptor (beta chain) was carried out in a study of cytomegalovirus exposure and HLA in healthy donors. About the research overall: As an earlier analysis found, roughly 180 million T cells yielded about 120 million unique TCR beta sequences. Ancestry clustering placed more than 80% of around 400 genotyped donors in the Caucasian-associated cluster. Study-level points and caveats: Immune exposure was documented only through CMV serostatus. Among the most significant clusters, several appeared linked to common viral pathogens in a later analysis.

In the PCR, 60 Vbeta and 13 Jbeta primers were used. This table comes from immunoSEQ multiplex PCR, and its TCRdb copy is limited to in-frame clones, with some not included. The table records approximately 180,000 clones, 75% to 85% of them present only once. This CDR3 is built from 16 residues. Germline CDR1 MNHNS, CDR2 SASEGT. V was cut by 1 base and J by 5 bases, with 14 bases left in between. In regard to this clone: What it recognizes is unknown.

Material: PBMCs. The chain joins TRBV6-1 to TRBJ2-2, with D maybe TRBD2 (5 bases). This TCR was recovered from a woman aged 45-60 years in good health and CMV-seropositive. CDR3 DNA: TGTGCCAGCAGTGAAGTGCTGGGGAGTCTTACCGGGGAGCTGTTTTTT. Residues: CASSEVLGSLTGELFF.